This TCR beta chain was observed in a study of response to subunit inactivated influenza vaccine. Overall study findings and caveats: New T cells are recruited in small numbers by each seasonal influenza vaccination, according to the authors' suggestion.

The V gene's germline CDR1 is SNHLY and CDR2 FYNNEI. V gave up 7 bases and J gave up 0 bases, with 14 bases separating them. The CDR3 has 15 residues. This clonotype came up many times. What it binds is unknown. MiXCR was run by TCRdb on the RT-PCR reads, yielding one entry per CDR3 protein. The sample lists around 530,000 distinct CDR3 sequences, 12% occurring once. The V call is TRBV2, the J call TRBJ2-3; possibly TRBD2 for D (6 bases). The specimen comprised PBMCs from blood, sampled on the day of vaccination. The sequence was obtained from a man aged 45 to 65 who received an inactivated influenza vaccine. In nucleotides, the CDR3 is TGTGCCAGCAACCTAGCGTCTATTAGCACAGATACGCAGTATTTT. Protein: CASNLASISTDTQYF. Using reference TRBV2 and TRBJ2-3 for the parts outside the CDR3, the full variable domain is EPEVTQTPSHQVTQMGQEVILRCVPISNHLYFYWYRQILGQKVEFLVSFYNNEISEKSEIFDDQFSVERPDGSNFTLKIRSTKLEDSAMYFCASNLASISTDTQYFGPGTRLTVL.